Sequencing of this T cell receptor (beta chain) was carried out in a study of T-cell memory formation after mild COVID-19. V trimming: 3 bases; J trimming: 2 bases; junction bases outside the gene matches: 9. CDR1 is DFQATT, CDR2 SNEGSKA, per germline (reference sequence). The CDR3 has 15 amino acids. 5'RACE, which relied on constant-segment primers, yielded TCR alpha and TCR beta cDNA libraries carrying sample barcodes and UMIs. TCRdb re-derived calls from the 5' RACE reads in MiXCR, one entry per CDR3 protein. The data hold a few hundred thousand distinct CDR3 sequences, with roughly a fifth observed a single time. As concerns this clonotype: Its antigen is still unknown.

Points from the study as a whole: Memory cells collected pre-infection included some clones that later responded, suggesting cross-reactive memory joined. Day 15 to 85 contracting clones showed balanced CD4/CD8; later expanders leaned CD4+.

The TCR comes from a man between 18 and 35 years old who had mild COVID-19 (a few samples of this study predate the infection). Cell type and time point are not known. Material for sequencing was PBMCs or a T cell subset sorted from them (not recorded which). J is TRBJ2-5 and V is TRBV20-1; 7 positions agree with TRBD2. Here the CDR3 reads CSASRPLAAQETQYF. CDR3 nucleotide sequence: TGCAGTGCTAGCCGCCCTCTAGCGGCTCAAGAGACCCAGTACTTC.